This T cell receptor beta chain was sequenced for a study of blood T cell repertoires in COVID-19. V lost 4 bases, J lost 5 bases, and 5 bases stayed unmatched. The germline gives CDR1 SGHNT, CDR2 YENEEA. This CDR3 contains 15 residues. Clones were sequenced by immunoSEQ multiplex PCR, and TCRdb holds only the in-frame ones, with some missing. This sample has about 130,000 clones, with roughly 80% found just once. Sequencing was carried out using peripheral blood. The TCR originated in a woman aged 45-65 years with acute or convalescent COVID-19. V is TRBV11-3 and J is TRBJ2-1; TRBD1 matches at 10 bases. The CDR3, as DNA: TGTGCCAGCAGCTCCGGGACAGGGGACCACAATGAGCAGTTCTTC. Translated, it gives CASSSGTGDHNEQFF.